This T cell receptor (beta chain) is drawn from a study of cytomegalovirus exposure and HLA in healthy donors. A note on this clone: Its antigen is undetermined.

The CDR3 has 14 amino acids. CDR1 and CDR2 from the germline V gene are SNHLY and FYNNEI. Trimming took 6 bases from V and 1 from J; bases not matched to a gene: 4. It was with 60 Vbeta and 13 Jbeta primers that the PCR ran. Generated by immunoSEQ multiplex PCR, the TCRdb table keeps only in-frame clones and is missing some. The sample lists some 150,000 clones; over 60% were seen once. General study findings and limits: Most sequenced TCRs were rare (though some public TCRs occurred in many donors). A later analysis found TCR association rates differed by HLA locus, highest for DRB1 and lowest for HLA-C. Several top significant clusters appeared, in a later analysis, to be linked to common viral pathogens.

The sample comprised PBMCs. The clonotype was recovered from a woman aged 45-59 years in good health and CMV-seronegative. The rearrangement joins TRBV2 to TRBJ2-5; TRBD1 matches 8 bases. For the CDR3, the DNA is TGTGCCAGCAGCGCACAGGGGGTCCAAGAGACCCAGTACTTC. It yields the protein CASSAQGVQETQYF.